This note documents a single T cell receptor (beta chain) sequence. Its target is unknown. This entry belongs to a study of shared clonotypes between healthy human individuals. Turning to the study itself: Sampling drew on donors who were two women and three men aged 18 to 49.

Sequenced by immunoSEQ multiplex PCR; TCRdb stores in-frame clones only, minus some. The profile covers over a million clones, with roughly 96% appearing a single time and about 1% taken by the ten largest. The ends were cut back, 7 bases at V and 4 bases at J, with 12 bases in the middle. The length of the CDR3 is 13 residues. Germline V CDR1 and CDR2: SGHDT, YYEEEE. Overall study results and limits: Generally, naive subsets came out with larger estimated richness than memory subsets.

The clonotype was recovered from a young man in good health. The gene calls are TRBV5-6 and TRBJ1-3; possible D gene TRBD1, 6 bases. Sequences were obtained from naive CD4+ T cells sorted from blood. Subset described: CD45RA+ positively selected. CDR3 coding DNA: TGTGCCAGCGGTGTGACAGGAGGAAACACCATATATTTT. Translating gives CASGVTGGNTIYF. The full variable domain, rest sourced from reference TRBV5-6 and TRBJ1-3, is DAGVTQSPTHLIKTRGQQVTLRCSPKSGHDTVSWYQQALGQGPQFIFQYYEEEERQRGNFPDRFSGHQFPNYSSELNVNALLLGDSALYLCASGVTGGNTIYFGEGSWLTVV.